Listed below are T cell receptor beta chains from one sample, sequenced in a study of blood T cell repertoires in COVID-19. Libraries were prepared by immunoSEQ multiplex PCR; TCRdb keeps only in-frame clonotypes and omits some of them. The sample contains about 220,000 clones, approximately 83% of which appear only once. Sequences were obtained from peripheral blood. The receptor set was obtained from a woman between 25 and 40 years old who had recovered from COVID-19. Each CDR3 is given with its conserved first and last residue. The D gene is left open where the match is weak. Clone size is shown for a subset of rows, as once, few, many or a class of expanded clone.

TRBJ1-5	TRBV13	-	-	TGTGCCAGCAGCTTAGGCTCAACCGGGTATGAGCCCCAGCATTTT	CASSLGSTGYEPQHF
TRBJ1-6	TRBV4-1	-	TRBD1	TGCGCCAGCAGCCTGGGGACAGGGAAATTGGATAATTCACCCCTCCACTTT	CASSLGTGKLDNSPLHF
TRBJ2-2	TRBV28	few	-	TGTGCCAGCAGTGTGGGGGCGGGAGTCCTCGGAACCGGGGAGCTGTTTTTT	CASSVGAGVLGTGELFF
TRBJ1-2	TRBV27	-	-	TGTGCCAGCAGGACCCTTCAGGTACACTCAAACTATGGCTACACCTTC	CASRTLQVHSNYGYTF
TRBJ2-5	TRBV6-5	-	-	TGTGCCAGCAGTTACGGACGCCTCTCCGGGAAGACCCAGTACTTC	CASSYGRLSGKTQYF
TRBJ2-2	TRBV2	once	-	TGTGCCAGCAGTCCGAGGACATCAACCGGGGAGCTGTTTTTT	CASSPRTSTGELFF
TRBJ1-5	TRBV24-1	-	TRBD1	TGTGCCACCAGTGGCACAGGGGAGGGCAATCAGCCCCAGCATTTT	CATSGTGEGNQPQHF
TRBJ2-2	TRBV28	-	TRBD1	TGTGCCAGCGGCCGGGACAGCACCACCGGGGAGCTGTTTTTT	CASGRDSTTGELFF
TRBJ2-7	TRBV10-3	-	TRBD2	TGTGCCATCAATTCGGGACTAGCGGGAAACTACGAGCAGTACTTC	CAINSGLAGNYEQYF
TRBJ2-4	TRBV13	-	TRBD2	TGTGCCAGCAGCTTGGGACTAGCGGGAGTGGCCAAAAACATTCAGTACTTC	CASSLGLAGVAKNIQYF
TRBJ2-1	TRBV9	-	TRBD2	TGTGCCAGCAGCGTGACTGCCGGGACTAGCGGGAGCCACTCCTACAATGAGCAGTTCTTC	CASSVTAGTSGSHSYNEQFF
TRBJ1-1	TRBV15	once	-	TGTGCCACCAGCAGGGGGGGAAACTCGAACACTGAAGCTTTCTTT	CATSRGGNSNTEAFF
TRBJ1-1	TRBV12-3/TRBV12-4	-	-	TGTGCCACCCGAGGGGGGGCGGGCACTGAAGCTTTCTTT	CATRGGAGTEAFF
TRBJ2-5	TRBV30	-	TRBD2	TGTGCCTGGAGTGGCCCCGGGGGGGAGACCCAGTACTTC	CAWSGPGGETQYF
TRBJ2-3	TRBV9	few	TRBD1	TGTGCCAGCAGCGTTGGACAGGATAACACAGATACGCAGTATTTT	CASSVGQDNTDTQYF
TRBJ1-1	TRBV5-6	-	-	TGTGCCAGCAGCCAGCGCCCGGTAGGGGTAAACACTGAAGCTTTCTTT	CASSQRPVGVNTEAFF
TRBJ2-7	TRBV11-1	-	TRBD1	TGTGCCAGCAGCGAGGGGACCGGGACAGGGAACCACGAGCAGTACTTC	CASSEGTGTGNHEQYF
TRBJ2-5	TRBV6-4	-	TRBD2	TGTGCCAGCAGTGACTCGAAACTAGCGGGAGGCGGAGCCCAGTACTTC	CASSDSKLAGGGAQYF
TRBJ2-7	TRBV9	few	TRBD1	TGTGCCAGCAGCGTAGCTCCGGGACAGGGGACCTACGAGCAGTACTTC	CASSVAPGQGTYEQYF
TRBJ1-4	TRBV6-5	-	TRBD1	TGTGCCAGCGGCACAGGGGCGACTAATGAAAAACTGTTTTTT	CASGTGATNEKLFF
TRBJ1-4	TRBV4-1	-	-	TGCGCCAGCAGCCAAGATCCTCGGGAAAAACTGTTTTTT	CASSQDPREKLFF
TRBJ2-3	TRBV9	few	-	TGTGCCAGCAGCGCCCCAAGGGAGGATACGCAGTATTTT	CASSAPREDTQYF
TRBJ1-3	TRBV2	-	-	TGTGCCAGCAGTAACTACCAAGGAATCTCTGGAAACACCATATATTTT	CASSNYQGISGNTIYF
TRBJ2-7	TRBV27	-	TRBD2	TGTGCCAGCAGTTTAAGAGCGGGAGGTTCCCGCGAGCAGTACTTC	CASSLRAGGSREQYF
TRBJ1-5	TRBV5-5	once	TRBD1	TGTGCCAGCAGCCCGTTTGAGAGGGGGCGCCTTGGGGAGCCCCAGCATTTT	CASSPFERGRLGEPQHF
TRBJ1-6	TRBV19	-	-	TGTGCCAGTAGTATAGGACGAGTCGGAGGCCCAAATAATTCACCCCTCCACTTT	CASSIGRVGGPNNSPLHF
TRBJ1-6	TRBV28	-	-	TGTGCCAGCAGTTTAACTGGGGCTCATAATTCACCCCTCCACTTT	CASSLTGAHNSPLHF
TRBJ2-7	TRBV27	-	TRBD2	TGTGCCAGCAGTTTAGGTAGCGGGGCCTACGAGCAGTACTTC	CASSLGSGAYEQYF
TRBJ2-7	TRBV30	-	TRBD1	TGTGCCTGGAGTGTAGGTACAGGGGGCTACGAGCAGTACTTC	CAWSVGTGGYEQYF
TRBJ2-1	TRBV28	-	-	TGTGCCAGCAGTCCCTTCGGGAGCGCGGGGTACAATGAGCAGTTCTTC	CASSPFGSAGYNEQFF
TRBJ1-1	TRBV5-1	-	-	TGCGCCAGCAGCTTGTTCCCCGGGGGGACTGAAGCTTTCTTT	CASSLFPGGTEAFF
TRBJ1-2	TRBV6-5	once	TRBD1	TGTGCCAGCAGAGAGCCCACAGGGGTGTATGGCTACACCTTC	CASREPTGVYGYTF
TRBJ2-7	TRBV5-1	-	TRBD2	TGCGCCAGCAGCTTGGCCAGCAGCGGGAAGGGAGGGTACGAGCAGTACTTC	CASSLASSGKGGYEQYF
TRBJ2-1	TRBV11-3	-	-	TGTGCCAGCAGCTTAACCACAGGGTCCTACAATGAGCAGTTCTTC	CASSLTTGSYNEQFF
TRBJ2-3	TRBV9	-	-	TGTGCCAGCAGCCCCCGACTAGGGTTTCCAGATACGCAGTATTTT	CASSPRLGFPDTQYF
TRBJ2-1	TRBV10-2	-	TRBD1	TGCGCCAGCAGTGAGCCCTACGACAGGGCGAATGAGCAGTTCTTC	CASSEPYDRANEQFF
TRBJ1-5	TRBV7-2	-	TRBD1	TGTGCCAGCAGGGAGGGGACAGCTCTCCATCAGCCCCAGCATTTT	CASREGTALHQPQHF
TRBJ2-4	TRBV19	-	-	TGTGCCAGTAGTATAACGGGAAGCGGCATTCAGTACTTC	CASSITGSGIQYF
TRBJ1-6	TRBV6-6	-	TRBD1	TGTGCCAGCAGTCCCAGGGACAGGAGCTCCTATAATTCACCCCTCCACTTT	CASSPRDRSSYNSPLHF
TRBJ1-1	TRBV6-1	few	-	TGTGCCAGCAGTTATGTACAGTCGGCTGAAGCTTTCTTT	CASSYVQSAEAFF
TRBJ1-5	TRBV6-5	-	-	TGTGCCAGTAGGGACATGCGTTCCGGGCCCCAGCATTTT	CASRDMRSGPQHF
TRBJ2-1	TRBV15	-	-	TGTGCCACCAGTACGGGTCAATCCTACAATGAGCAGTTCTTC	CATSTGQSYNEQFF
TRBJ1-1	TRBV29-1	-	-	TGCAGCGTGGGGGGACGGTTCTTGGCTGAAGCTTTCTTT	CSVGGRFLAEAFF
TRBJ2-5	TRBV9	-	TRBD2	TGTGCCAGCAGCGTGGGACTAGCGGGAGGGCTTTACGAGACCCAGTACTTC	CASSVGLAGGLYETQYF
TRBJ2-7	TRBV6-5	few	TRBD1	TGTGCCAGCAGGCGACAGGGTGCGCAGTACTTC	CASRRQGAQYF
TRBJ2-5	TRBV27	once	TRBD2	TGTGCCAGCAGTCAACTAGCGATGAGTGAGACCCAGTACTTC	CASSQLAMSETQYF
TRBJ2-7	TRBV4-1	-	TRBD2	TGCGCCAGCAGCCAAACGCTGGGCCGGACTAGCGGAACCTACGAGCAGTACTTC	CASSQTLGRTSGTYEQYF
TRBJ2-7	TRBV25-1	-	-	TGTGCCAGCAGTGGAGTCGGGGATCGGTCCTACGAGCAGTACTTC	CASSGVGDRSYEQYF
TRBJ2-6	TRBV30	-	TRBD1	TGTGCCTGGACCAAGACAGGGGGCGGCTCTGGGGCCAACGTCCTGACTTTC	CAWTKTGGGSGANVLTF
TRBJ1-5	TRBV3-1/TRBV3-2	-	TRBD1	TGTGCCAGCAGCCGACAGGGAAATCAGCCCCAGCATTTT	CASSRQGNQPQHF
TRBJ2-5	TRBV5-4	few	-	TGTGCCAGCAGCCGTAGCTCGGGAGATGAAGAGACCCAGTACTTC	CASSRSSGDEETQYF
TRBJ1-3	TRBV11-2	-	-	TGTGCCAGCAGCTCCCGGGACACTGTTGGAAACACCATATATTTT	CASSSRDTVGNTIYF
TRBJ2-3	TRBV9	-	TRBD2	TGTGCCAGCAGCGTAACTAGCGGGACTCTTCGCACAGATACGCAGTATTTT	CASSVTSGTLRTDTQYF
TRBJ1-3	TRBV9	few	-	TGTGCCAGCAGCGCATCCGACACCTCTGGAAACACCATATATTTT	CASSASDTSGNTIYF
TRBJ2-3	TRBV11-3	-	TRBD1	TGTGCCAGCAGCTTAAGACAGGGTAAAGATACGCAGTATTTT	CASSLRQGKDTQYF
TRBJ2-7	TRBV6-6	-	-	TGTGCCAGCAGTCGCGGGATATTTGTCGGATACGAGCAGTACTTC	CASSRGIFVGYEQYF
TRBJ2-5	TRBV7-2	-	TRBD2	TGTGCCAGCAGCTTAGGGGGGGGAAAAGAGACCCAGTACTTC	CASSLGGGKETQYF